This T cell receptor beta chain originates from a study of blood T cell repertoires in COVID-19. Assay: immunoSEQ multiplex PCR; the TCRdb copy retains only in-frame clones and omits some. In the table there are 350,000 to 500,000 clones, about 87% of which are singletons. The CDR3 sequence is 13 residues long. Per the germline V gene, CDR1 is KGHSH and CDR2 is LQKENI. The ends were cut back, 1 base at V and 5 bases at J, with 9 bases in the middle. While infection was still active, Seattle patients were enrolled and then followed longitudinally. The clonotype was recovered from a man between 18 and 29 years old with COVID-19, enrolled during active disease. The chain carries TRBV18 and TRBJ2-7; the D gene is possibly TRBD1 (5 bases). What was sequenced was peripheral blood. CDR3 nucleotide sequence: TGTGCCAGCTCACCACAGGGGAACCACGAGCAGTACTTC. Protein: CASSPQGNHEQYF.